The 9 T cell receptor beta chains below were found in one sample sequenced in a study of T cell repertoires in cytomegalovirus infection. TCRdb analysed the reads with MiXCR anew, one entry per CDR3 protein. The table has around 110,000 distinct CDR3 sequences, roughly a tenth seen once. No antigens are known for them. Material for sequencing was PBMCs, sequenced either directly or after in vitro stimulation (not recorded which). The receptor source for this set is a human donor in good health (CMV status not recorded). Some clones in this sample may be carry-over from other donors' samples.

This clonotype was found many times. CDR3 loop: CASSSRLKDLPDTEAFF. Written as DNA, the CDR3 is TGTGCCAGCAGCTCCCGACTGAAGGACCTCCCAGACACTGAAGCTTTCTTT. The genes are TRBV11-2 and TRBJ1-1; unclear D gene. The germline V gene encodes CDR1 SGHAT and CDR2 FQNNGV. The CDR3 extends over 17 amino acids. Trimming left V 4 bases short and J 3 bases short, with 21 bases between.

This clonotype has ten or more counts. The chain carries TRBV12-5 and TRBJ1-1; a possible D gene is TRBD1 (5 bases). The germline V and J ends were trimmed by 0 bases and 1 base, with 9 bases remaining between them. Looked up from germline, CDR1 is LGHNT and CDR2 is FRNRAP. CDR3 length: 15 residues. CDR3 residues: CASGLVTGANTEAFF. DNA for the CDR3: TGTGCTAGTGGTTTGGTAACAGGCGCGAACACTGAAGCTTTCTTT.

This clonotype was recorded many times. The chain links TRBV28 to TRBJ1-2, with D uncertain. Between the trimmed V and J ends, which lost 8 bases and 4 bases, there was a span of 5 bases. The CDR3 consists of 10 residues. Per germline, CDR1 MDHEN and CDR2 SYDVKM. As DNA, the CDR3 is TGTGCCAGCGCTGGCTATGGCTACACCTTC. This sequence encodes CASAGYGYTF.

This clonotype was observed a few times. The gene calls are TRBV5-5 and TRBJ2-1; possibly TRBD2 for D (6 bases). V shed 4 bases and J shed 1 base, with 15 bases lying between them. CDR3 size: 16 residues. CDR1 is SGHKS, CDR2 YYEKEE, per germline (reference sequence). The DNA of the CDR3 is TGTGCCAGCAGCGTAACGGGAGAACTTTCCTACAATGAGCAGTTCTTC. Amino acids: CASSVTGELSYNEQFF.

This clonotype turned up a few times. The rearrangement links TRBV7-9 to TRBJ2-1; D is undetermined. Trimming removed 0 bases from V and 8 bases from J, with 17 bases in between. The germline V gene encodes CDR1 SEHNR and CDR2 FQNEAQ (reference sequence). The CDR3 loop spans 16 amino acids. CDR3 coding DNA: TGTGCCAGCAGCTTAGCGGTGTCACCCTCTAGGGATGAGCAGTTCTTC. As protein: CASSLAVSPSRDEQFF.

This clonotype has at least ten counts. CDR3 amino acids: CASSKRAGFTDTQYF. As DNA, the CDR3 is TGTGCCAGCAGTAAGAGAGCGGGATTCACAGATACGCAGTATTTT. The chain has TRBV28 and TRBJ2-3; 7 nucleotides align to TRBD2. Looked up from germline, CDR1 is MDHEN and CDR2 is SYDVKM. J lost 2 bases, V lost 5 bases, and 7 bases had no gene match. This CDR3 comprises 15 residues.

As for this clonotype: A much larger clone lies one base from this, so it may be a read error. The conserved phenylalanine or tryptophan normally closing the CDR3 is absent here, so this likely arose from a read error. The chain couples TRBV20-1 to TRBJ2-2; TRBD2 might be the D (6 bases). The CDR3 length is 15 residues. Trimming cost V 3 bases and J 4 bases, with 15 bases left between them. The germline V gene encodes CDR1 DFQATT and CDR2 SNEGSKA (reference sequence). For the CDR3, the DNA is TGCAGTGCTAGCCCTAGCGCAGTGGGCACCGGGGAGCTGTTTCTT. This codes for CSASPSAVGTGELFL.

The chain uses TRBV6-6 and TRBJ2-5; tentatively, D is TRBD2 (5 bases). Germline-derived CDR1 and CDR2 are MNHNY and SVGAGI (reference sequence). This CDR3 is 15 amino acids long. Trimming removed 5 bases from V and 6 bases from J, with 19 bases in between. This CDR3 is CASSPRDPPMKTQYF. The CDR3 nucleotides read TGTGCCAGCAGTCCCCGGGATCCTCCCATGAAGACCCAGTACTTC.

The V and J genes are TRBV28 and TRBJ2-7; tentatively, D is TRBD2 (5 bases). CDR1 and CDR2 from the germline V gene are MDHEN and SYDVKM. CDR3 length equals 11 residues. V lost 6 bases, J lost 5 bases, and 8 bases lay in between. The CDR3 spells CASSKRNEQYF. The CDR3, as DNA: TGTGCCAGCAGCAAGCGGAACGAGCAGTACTTC.